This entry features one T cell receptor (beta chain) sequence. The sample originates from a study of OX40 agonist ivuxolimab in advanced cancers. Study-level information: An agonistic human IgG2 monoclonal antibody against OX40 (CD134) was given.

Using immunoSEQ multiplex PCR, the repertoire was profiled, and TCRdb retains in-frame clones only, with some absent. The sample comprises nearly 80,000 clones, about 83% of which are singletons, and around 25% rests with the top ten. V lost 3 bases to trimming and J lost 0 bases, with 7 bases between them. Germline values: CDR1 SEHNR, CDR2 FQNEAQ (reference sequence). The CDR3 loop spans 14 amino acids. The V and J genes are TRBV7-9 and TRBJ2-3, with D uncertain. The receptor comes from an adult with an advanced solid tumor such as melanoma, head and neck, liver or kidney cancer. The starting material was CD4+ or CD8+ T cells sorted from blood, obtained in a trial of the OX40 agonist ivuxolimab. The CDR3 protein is CASSFGVSTDTQYF. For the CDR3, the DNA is TGTGCCAGCAGCTTTGGAGTTAGCACAGATACGCAGTATTTT.